A single T cell receptor (beta chain) is shown here with its context. The CDR3 runs to 17 residues. Germline values: CDR1 LNHDA, CDR2 SQIVND (reference sequence). The V end was cut by 3 bases, the J end by 3 bases, with 21 bases between. This sample was included in a study of T cell changes during pregnancy in multiple sclerosis. Method: immunoSEQ multiplex PCR; TCRdb's copy keeps in-frame clones and lacks some. This sample has around 60,000 clones, with about 92% found just once. This TCR was recovered from a female donor with multiple sclerosis, enrolled in a pregnancy study. The gene calls are TRBV19 and TRBJ2-7, with a possible D match to TRBD2 (6 bases). The material was peripheral blood, obtained after pregnancy. The CDR3 region is CASSISGTPVGYYEQYF. CDR3 sequence (DNA): TGTGCCAGTAGTATCTCCGGGACTCCCGTTGGGTACTACGAGCAGTACTTC.